This T cell receptor beta chain emerged from a study of blood T cell repertoires in COVID-19. Original processing methods: Cell counts per sample came from amplifying reference gene primers. Libraries were prepared by immunoSEQ multiplex PCR; TCRdb keeps only in-frame clonotypes and omits some of them. V, J and clone size reflect that table, while D and trimming were determined from the DNA. The table shows 200,000 to 300,000 clones, with roughly 88% occurring only once. Cohort assignment relied on participant-reported clinical history. The CDR3 is made up of 17 amino acids. CDR1 and CDR2 from the germline V gene are SGHAT and FQNNGV. V dropped 1 base and J dropped 0; count of bases not matched to a gene: 8.

The sequenced sample was PBMCs or T cells enriched from blood (not recorded which). The rearrangement links TRBV11-2 to TRBJ2-7; 8 bases fit TRBD2. The source is a woman aged 40 to 55 who had been exposed to COVID-19. In DNA, the CDR3 is TGTGCCAGCAGCTTAGCTCGCCCGGGGGGGAGCTCCTACGAGCAGTACTTC. Protein: CASSLARPGGSSYEQYF.